The clone carrying this T cell receptor (beta chain) was seen at least ten times. Its antigen is unidentified. The data stem from a study of regulatory T cells in long-lasting Graves disease. Overall study results and limits: Relative to newly diagnosed Graves' patients, persistent ones had lower TCR diversity.

The time point denotes: newly diagnosed GD, antithyroid drugs for less than 3 months. PBMC RNA served as the TCR library source. Germline V CDR1 and CDR2: MNHNS, SASEGT. The CDR3 spans 18 residues. The V and J ends lost 7 bases and 4 bases respectively, with 28 bases between them. The TCR beta library used iRepertoire HTBI primers with Arm-PCR amplification of CDR3. TCRdb ran MiXCR on the multiplex PCR reads and lists one entry per CDR3 protein. The sample carries around 360,000 distinct CDR3 sequences, around 16% recorded once. These records were also assigned to another study, of T cells in Graves' hyperthyroidism and ophthalmopathy. That study adds: The diagnostic basis comprised clinical symptoms, serum thyroxine and TRAb, thyroid ultrasound and orbital computed tomography. A set of HTBI primers served as the primers for a first-round RT-PCR of the TCR CDR3.

The receptor was isolated from a woman aged 18-29 years with Graves disease. The V gene is TRBV6-1, the J gene TRBJ1-2; a weak D match, TRBD1 (6 bases). This material consisted of peripheral blood mononuclear cells (PBMCs), taken at new diagnosis, from a patient treated with antithyroid drugs. The CDR3: CASNSLGWTTGARYGYTF. CDR3 in DNA: TGTGCCAGCAACTCACTGGGTTGGACGACGGGGGCCCGCTATGGCTACACCTTC.